These 28 T cell receptor beta chains were all obtained from the same sample, sequenced in a study of T cell changes during pregnancy in multiple sclerosis. The method was immunoSEQ multiplex PCR; TCRdb's version includes in-frame clones alone and lacks a portion of them. The repertoire holds 25,000 to 35,000 clones, with about 84% as singletons. Material: CD8+ T cells from peripheral blood mononuclear cells, obtained after pregnancy. The receptors originated from a female donor with multiple sclerosis, enrolled in a pregnancy study.

This clone is medium-sized by share. The chain recombines TRBV4-3 with TRBJ2-7; 9 positions match TRBD1. The CDR3 runs 15 residues. Per the germline V gene, CDR1 is LGHNA and CDR2 is YSLEER. J gave up 2 bases and V 4 bases, and 6 bases lay outside the gene matches. The CDR3 sequence is CASSLHRGLAYEQYF. CDR3 in DNA: TGCGCCAGCAGCCTCCACAGGGGGCTCGCCTACGAGCAGTACTTC.

The chain combines TRBV6-5 with TRBJ1-2; no clear D gene. Trimming cost V 5 bases and J 4 bases, with 8 bases left between them. This CDR3 has 12 residues. Germline CDR1 reads MNHEY; CDR2 reads SVGAGI. The CDR3 nucleotides read TGTGCCAGCAGTCCCCACAGCTATGGCTACACCTTC. It specifies CASSPHSYGYTF.

The table lists this clone with a count of one. This chain connects TRBV28 to TRBJ1-2; tentatively, D is TRBD1 (5 bases). The CDR3 is 13 residues long. The V end was cut by 0 bases, the J end by 3 bases, with 5 bases between. Germline-derived CDR1 and CDR2 are MDHEN and SYDVKM. CDR3 in DNA: TGTGCCAGCAGTTTATGGACAGACTATGGCTACACCTTC. Protein: CASSLWTDYGYTF.

The count of this clone is one. This chain links TRBV10-1 with TRBJ2-3, with a tentative D call TRBD2 (6 bases). This CDR3 contains 17 residues. V was trimmed by 2 bases and J by 3 bases, leaving 18 bases between them. Germline-derived CDR1 and CDR2 are WNHNN and SYGVQD (reference sequence). The CDR3 DNA reads as TGCGCCAGCAGTGAGGGGGGGAAAAGGCCCACAACAGATACGCAGTATTTT. Its translation is CASSEGGKRPTTDTQYF.

This clone has a single count. The rearrangement links TRBV5-5 to TRBJ1-1; D might be TRBD1 (5 bases). V was shortened by 2 bases and J by 4 bases, with 15 bases between the two germline ends. There are 15 residues in the CDR3. Germline CDR1 SGHKS, CDR2 YYEKEE (reference sequence). The CDR3 sequence is CASSFRAGLGTEAFF. CDR3 in DNA: TGTGCCAGCAGCTTTAGGGCAGGGTTGGGCACTGAAGCTTTCTTT.

The chain combines TRBV7-9 with TRBJ2-7; maybe TRBD1 (7 bases). Trimming cost V 3 bases and J 4 bases, with 25 bases left between them. The CDR3 has 18 amino acids. The V gene's germline CDR1 is SEHNR and CDR2 FQNEAQ (reference sequence). In DNA form, the CDR3 reads TGTGCCAGCAGCTTCCCCGGGACAGCGGGTCTAGTGCCTTACGAGCAGTACTTC. Its protein product is CASSFPGTAGLVPYEQYF. Together with reference TRBV7-9 and TRBJ2-7, the CDR3 gives the full variable domain: DTGVSQNPRHKITKRGQNVTFRCDPISEHNRLYWYRQTLGQGPEFLTYFQNEAQLEKSRLLSDRFSAERPKGSFSTLEIQRTEQGDSAMYLCASSFPGTAGLVPYEQYFGPGTRLTVT.

The J gene is TRBJ1-1, the V gene TRBV27; D possibly corresponds to TRBD1 (6 bases). Trimming cost V 6 bases and J 4 bases, with 18 bases left between them. This CDR3 region has 15 residues. Germline CDR1 MNHEY, CDR2 SMNVEV (reference sequence). The CDR3 region has the DNA TGTGCCAGCAGCCTGGGGGCCCAGGGGAGCACTGAAGCTTTCTTT. Its protein product is CASSLGAQGSTEAFF.

The chain has TRBV27 and TRBJ2-1; weak D call: TRBD2 (6 bases). Germline V gene lookup returns CDR1 MNHEY and CDR2 SMNVEV (reference sequence). CDR3 size: 16 residues. V was pared by 2 bases and J by 0 bases, with 11 bases between. CDR3 amino acids: CASSLTAGSSYNEQFF. The CDR3 coding sequence is TGTGCCAGCAGTTTAACGGCGGGGAGCTCCTACAATGAGCAGTTCTTC.

V usage is TRBV6-6 and J usage is TRBJ2-2; D possibly corresponds to TRBD2 (5 bases). Per germline, CDR1 MNHNY and CDR2 SVGAGI (reference sequence). Trimming took off 6 bases at V and 4 bases at J, with 15 bases between the two ends. There are 15 residues in the CDR3. This CDR3 is CASSAPESGTGELFF. The DNA of the CDR3 is TGTGCCAGCAGCGCGCCTGAGAGCGGCACCGGGGAGCTGTTTTTT.

The CDR3 sequence: CASKALAGVNTEAFF. The CDR3 DNA reads as TGTGCCAGCAAAGCATTGGCAGGCGTGAACACTGAAGCTTTCTTT. The chain combines TRBV27 with TRBJ1-1; D is ambiguous. CDR3 length equals 15 residues. Germline V gives CDR1 MNHEY, CDR2 SMNVEV (reference sequence). V gave up 7 bases and J gave up 0 bases, with 15 bases separating them.

V usage is TRBV2 and J usage is TRBJ1-2, with 7 bases that match TRBD1. The germline gives CDR1 SNHLY, CDR2 FYNNEI. The V gene end was trimmed by 6 bases and the J gene end by 4 bases; junction bases not matched to a gene: 5. This CDR3 has 13 amino acids. The DNA for the CDR3 is TGTGCCAGCAGCACAGGGGTGGTCTATGGCTACACCTTC. As protein: CASSTGVVYGYTF.

The rearrangement links TRBV4-3 to TRBJ2-2, with D possibly matching TRBD2 (6 bases). Trimming removed 1 base from V and 7 bases from J, with 10 bases in between. Looked up from germline, CDR1 is LGHNA and CDR2 is YSLEER. The CDR3 is 14 residues long. Here the CDR3 reads CASSQAEGSGELFF. The CDR3 coding sequence is TGCGCCAGCAGCCAAGCGGAGGGCAGCGGGGAGCTGTTTTTT.

The rearrangement uses TRBV15 and TRBJ1-2; a weak D match, TRBD1 (6 bases). The germline gives CDR1 LNHNV, CDR2 YYDKDF (reference sequence). The CDR3 totals 18 residues. Trimming took 0 bases from V and 3 from J, leaving 20 bases between them. In DNA, the CDR3 is TGTGCCACCAGCAGAGACGGCGAACAGGGCCACTTGTACTATGGCTACACCTTC. The encoded protein is CATSRDGEQGHLYYGYTF.

The chain uses TRBV27 and TRBJ1-2, with D possibly matching TRBD1 (5 bases). The CDR3 covers 15 residues. Trimming removed 5 bases from V and 5 bases from J, with 18 bases in between. Per germline, CDR1 MNHEY and CDR2 SMNVEV (reference sequence). CDR3 protein: CASSPGPTGGYGYTF. CDR3 sequence (DNA): TGTGCCAGCAGTCCAGGACCCACGGGGGGTTATGGCTACACCTTC.

The chain couples TRBV28 to TRBJ1-4; 8 bases are a match to TRBD1. In germline, CDR1 is MDHEN, CDR2 SYDVKM. The CDR3 contains 16 residues. After removal of 6 bases from V and 4 bases from J, the junction contained 10 bases not matched to a gene. CDR3 sequence reads: CASRKQGVGINEKLFF. CDR3 coding DNA: TGTGCCAGCAGAAAACAGGGGGTCGGTATTAATGAAAAACTGTTTTTT.

The rearrangement uses TRBV4-2 and TRBJ1-5; D is unclear. Trimming removed 0 bases from V and 8 bases from J, with 8 bases in between. CDR1 LGHNA and CDR2 YNFKEQ come from the germline V gene. The CDR3 runs to 13 residues. The CDR3 loop is CASSQDPEEPQHF. DNA of the CDR3: TGTGCCAGCAGCCAAGATCCTGAGGAGCCCCAGCATTTT.

This clone was seen just once. V and J are TRBV6-6 and TRBJ1-2; 7 nucleotides align to TRBD1. The germline gives CDR1 MNHNY, CDR2 SVGAGI (reference sequence). The length of the CDR3 is 16 residues. J lost 4 bases, V lost 0 bases, and 8 bases had no gene match. Here the CDR3 reads CASSYSGQTSGYGYTF. CDR3 nucleotides: TGTGCCAGCAGTTACTCGGGACAGACCTCTGGCTATGGCTACACCTTC.

The chain combines TRBV13 with TRBJ2-5; 12 positions agree with TRBD2. V dropped 10 bases and J dropped 5; count of bases not matched to a gene: 14. The germline V gene encodes CDR1 PRHDT and CDR2 FYEKMQ (reference sequence). The CDR3 contains 16 residues. CDR3 loop: CATTQASGGAVETQYF. The DNA of the CDR3 is TGTGCCACCACCCAGGCTAGCGGGGGGGCAGTGGAGACCCAGTACTTC.

The chain couples TRBV2 to TRBJ2-7, with TRBD2 as a possible D gene (6 bases). The CDR3 extends over 15 amino acids. Germline V lookup: CDR1 SNHLY, CDR2 FYNNEI. V was trimmed by 6 bases and J by 0 bases, leaving 15 bases between them. The CDR3 DNA reads TGTGCCAGCAGGGCCTGGGAGGCCTACTCCTACGAGCAGTACTTC. It encodes CASRAWEAYSYEQYF.

The V and J genes are TRBV6-5 and TRBJ1-1; TRBD1 is a possible D gene (6 bases). The CDR3 is 15 amino acids. CDR1 is MNHEY, CDR2 SVGAGI, per germline. The V end lost 4 bases, the J end lost 3 bases, and 15 bases lay between the germline ends. This CDR3 is CASSSPREGDTEAFF. The CDR3 DNA reads TGTGCCAGCAGTTCGCCCCGGGAGGGGGACACTGAAGCTTTCTTT.

Concerning this clone: Germline and junction disagree at one end, which may indicate a read error. The V and J genes are TRBV11-2 and TRBJ2-7; 9 positions match TRBD1. Per the germline V gene, CDR1 is SGHAT and CDR2 is FQNNGV. This CDR3 has 15 residues. Here the CDR3 DNA reads TGCGCCAGCAGCCTCCACAGGGGGCTCGCCTACGAGCAGTACTTC. Translated, it gives CASSLHRGLAYEQYF. Looking up the rest from reference TRBV11-2 and TRBJ2-7 gives the full variable domain: EAGVAQSPRYKIIEKRQSVAFWCNPISGHATLYWYQQILGQGPKLLIQFQNNGVVDDSQLPKDRFSAERLKGVDSTLKIQPAKLEDSAVYLCASSLHRGLAYEQYFGPGTRLTVT.

This rearrangement joins TRBV28 to TRBJ2-5; tentatively, D is TRBD2 (5 bases). This CDR3 is 14 amino acids long. V was cut by 4 bases and J by 0 bases, with 9 bases left in between. CDR1 MDHEN and CDR2 SYDVKM come from the germline V gene. In nucleotides, the CDR3 is TGTGCCAGCAGTTCGTCCGGGAACCAAGAGACCCAGTACTTC. Translating gives CASSSSGNQETQYF.

CDR3 DNA sequence: TGCGCCAGCAGCCACGATTGGGCGGGTGAGCAGTTCTTC. It codes for CASSHDWAGEQFF. This chain links TRBV4-3 with TRBJ2-1; possibly TRBD2 for D (5 bases). V was cut by 3 bases and J by 9 bases, with 12 bases left in between. The CDR3 is made up of 13 amino acids. CDR1 is LGHNA and CDR2 is YSLEER in the germline V gene.

The chain is built from TRBV9 and TRBJ1-6; TRBD1 is a possible D gene (6 bases). Germline V CDR1 and CDR2: SGDLS, YYNGEE. The CDR3 loop spans 15 amino acids. Trimming removed 0 bases at V and 5 bases at J, with 9 bases between. CDR3 sequence: CASSVDRADNSPLHF. The CDR3 DNA reads TGTGCCAGCAGCGTAGACAGGGCAGATAATTCACCCCTCCACTTT.

This clone was seen more than once but under ten times. The rearrangement joins TRBV6-1 to TRBJ1-6; D uncertain. The V gene lost 4 bases and the J gene lost 7 bases, with 8 bases spanning the gap. Germline values: CDR1 MNHNS, CDR2 SASEGT. The CDR3 totals 13 residues. The CDR3: CASSGTENSPLHF. The CDR3 coding sequence is TGTGCCAGCAGTGGAACAGAGAATTCACCCCTCCACTTT.

The CDR3 sequence is CASSQSLSRGLGAGELFF. The CDR3 DNA follows: TGCGCCAGCAGCCAAAGTCTCAGCAGGGGCCTAGGCGCCGGGGAGCTGTTTTTT. The genes are TRBV4-3 and TRBJ2-2; weak D call: TRBD1 (6 bases). Germline values: CDR1 LGHNA, CDR2 YSLEER. V was shortened by 2 bases and J by 6 bases, with 22 bases between the two germline ends. The CDR3 has 18 amino acids.

The chain employs TRBV5-1 and TRBJ1-6; 10 bases align to TRBD1. The CDR3 contains 15 residues. Germline V gene data show CDR1 as SGHRS and CDR2 as YFSETQ. V trimming: 3 bases; J trimming: 8 bases; junction bases outside the gene matches: 5. The CDR3 nucleotides are TGCGCCAGCAGCTGGGGGACAGGGGATGATTCACCCCTCCACTTT. It encodes CASSWGTGDDSPLHF.

The chain links TRBV5-6 to TRBJ2-3; D remains ambiguous. This CDR3 is 12 amino acids long. V lost 4 bases and J 0 bases, leaving 3 bases between the germline ends. Per the germline V gene, CDR1 is SGHDT and CDR2 is YYEEEE. The CDR3 loop reads CASSLSTDTQYF. Here the CDR3 DNA reads TGTGCCAGCAGCCTTAGCACAGATACGCAGTATTTT.